Following are 8 T cell receptor beta chains from one sample sequenced in a study of identical twins. TCRdb analysed the 5' RACE reads with MiXCR anew, one entry per CDR3 protein. In the table there are 430,000 or so distinct CDR3 sequences, 20% to 25% of which are singletons. This sample was shared with a second study, whose subject was T cells expressing NK-cell markers.

The sample was CD4+ T cells sorted from blood. These receptors were collected from a woman aged 18-35 years in good health.

The rearrangement links TRBV6-2 or TRBV6-3 to TRBJ2-7, with 9 positions matching TRBD2. J gave up 2 bases and V 3 bases, and 5 bases lay outside the gene matches. CDR3 length: 15 amino acids. CDR1 MNHEY and CDR2 SVGEGT come from the germline V gene. DNA for the CDR3: TGTGCCAGCAGTTATGGAGTAGCGGGAGCCTACGAGCAGTACTTC. It yields the protein CASSYGVAGAYEQYF.

The rearrangement uses TRBV5-1 and TRBJ2-6; 9 bases align to TRBD1. This CDR3 is 18 amino acids long. J lost 0 bases, V lost 2 bases, and 6 bases had no gene match. CDR1 SGHRS and CDR2 YFSETQ come from the germline V gene. The CDR3 nucleotides are TGCGCCAGCAGCTTTGACGACAGGGGGTTCTCTGGGGCCAACGTCCTGACTTTC. This translates into CASSFDDRGFSGANVLTF.

CDR3 loop: CSAQAGGPAKSSYNEQFF. The CDR3 nucleotides read TGCAGTGCCCAAGCGGGGGGACCGGCGAAGAGCTCCTACAATGAGCAGTTCTTC. The chain joins TRBV20-1 to TRBJ2-1, with 9 bases that match TRBD2. Germline CDR1 reads DFQATT; CDR2 reads SNEGSKA (reference sequence). The junction had 15 bases not matched to a gene; V was cut back by 6 bases and J by 0 bases. The length of the CDR3 is 18 residues.

This clonotype has just a few counts. V is TRBV7-3 and J is TRBJ2-2; D is unresolved. The germline V gene encodes CDR1 SGHTA and CDR2 FQGTGA. The CDR3 has 15 residues. V lost 1 base to trimming and J lost 1 base, with 7 bases between them. The CDR3, as DNA: TGTGCCAGCAGCTTAAATTTCGTGAACACCGGGGAGCTGTTTTTT. Its translation is CASSLNFVNTGELFF.

The genes are TRBV28 and TRBJ2-3; a possible D gene is TRBD1 (6 bases). The V and J ends lost 6 bases and 2 bases respectively, with 18 bases between them. Germline assignment: CDR1 MDHEN and CDR2 SYDVKM. The CDR3 spans 16 residues. CDR3 nucleotide sequence: TGTGCCAGCAGGCAGGGGAACCGGCGATTCACAGATACGCAGTATTTT. This sequence encodes CASRQGNRRFTDTQYF.

This clonotype was seen a few times. The J gene is TRBJ1-4, the V gene TRBV29-1; D is uncertain. V dropped 1 base and J dropped 7 bases, with 4 bases sitting between them. This CDR3 region has 11 residues. Germline assignment: CDR1 SQVTM and CDR2 ANQGSEA. CDR3 nucleotides: TGCAGCGTTGAAGGGACTGAAAAACTGTTTTTT. As protein: CSVEGTEKLFF.

The V and J genes are TRBV12-3 or TRBV12-4 and TRBJ2-3, with 13 bases lining up with TRBD2. This CDR3 has 14 amino acids. V dropped 6 bases and J dropped 8; count of bases not matched to a gene: 5. Written as DNA, the CDR3 is TGTGCCAGCAGCAGGACTAGCGGGAGCGGTACGCAGTATTTT. This translates into CASSRTSGSGTQYF.

The chain has TRBV7-6 and TRBJ2-2; D remains unclear. The CDR3 is 14 amino acids. Trimming removed 5 bases from V and 8 bases from J, with 15 bases in between. In germline, CDR1 is SGHVS, CDR2 FNYEAQ. CDR3 sequence reads: CASSPLILSGELFF. For the CDR3, the DNA is TGTGCCAGCAGCCCGCTGATCCTGAGTGGGGAGCTGTTTTTT.